In its sample, the clone carrying this T cell receptor beta chain was seen a few times. Its antigen is unidentified. This sample was included in a study of T cell repertoires in cytomegalovirus infection. Whole-study context: From public TCR beta signatures came an indication of both CMV infection and matching HLA type.

The ends were cut back, 8 bases at V and 1 base at J, with 18 bases in the middle. Germline loops: CDR1 MDHEN, CDR2 SYDVKM. The CDR3 spans 15 residues. TCRdb used MiXCR to reprocess the reads, holding one entry per CDR3 protein. The repertoire has about 280,000 distinct CDR3 sequences, less than 25% of them found once; the top ten carry approximately 19%. V usage is TRBV28 and J usage is TRBJ2-7; D gene ambiguous. The clonotype was recovered from a human donor in good health (CMV status not recorded). Some clones in this sample may be carry-over from other donors' samples. This specimen was cultured PBMCs, taken from culture after CMV antigen stimulation. CDR3 region: CASALRTPSSYEQYF. The DNA of the CDR3 is TGTGCCAGCGCGTTGAGGACCCCGAGTTCCTACGAGCAGTACTTC.